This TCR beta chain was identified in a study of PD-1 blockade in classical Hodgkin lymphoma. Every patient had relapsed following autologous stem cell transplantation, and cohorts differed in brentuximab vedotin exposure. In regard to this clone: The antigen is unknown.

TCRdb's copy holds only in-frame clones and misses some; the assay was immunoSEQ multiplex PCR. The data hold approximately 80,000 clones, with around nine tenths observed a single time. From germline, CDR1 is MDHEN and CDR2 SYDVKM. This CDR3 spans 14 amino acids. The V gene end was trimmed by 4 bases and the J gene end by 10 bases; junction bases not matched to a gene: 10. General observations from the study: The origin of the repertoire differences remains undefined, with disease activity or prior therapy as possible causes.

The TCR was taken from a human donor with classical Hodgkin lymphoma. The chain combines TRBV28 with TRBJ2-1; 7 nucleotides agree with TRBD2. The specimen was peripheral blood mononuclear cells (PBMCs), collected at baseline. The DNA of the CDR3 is TGTGCCAGCAGTTGGGGAGGGGTGATTGAAGAGCAGTTCTTC. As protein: CASSWGGVIEEQFF.